The 22 T cell receptor beta chains below were found in one sample sequenced in a study of shared clonotypes between healthy human individuals. Assay: immunoSEQ multiplex PCR; the TCRdb copy retains only in-frame clones and omits some. The sample comprises some 690,000 clones, 90% of which are singletons, and 34% rests with the top ten. The sample was memory CD8+ T cells from PBMCs. As for subset: CD45RO+ cells pooled with CCR7-negative TemRA cells. The receptor set was obtained from a man between 18 and 29 years old in good health. Some clones in this sample may be carry-over from other donors' samples.

The chain employs TRBV7-2 and TRBJ2-7, with TRBD2 identical over 11 bases. The ends lost 5 bases at V and 2 bases at J; junction bases unmatched: 5. The CDR3 runs 15 residues. Germline loops: CDR1 SGHTA, CDR2 FQGNSA. In DNA, the CDR3 is TGTGCCAGCAGCCAATCGGGACTAGCGGCCTACGAGCAGTACTTC. It yields the protein CASSQSGLAAYEQYF. The full variable domain, in which reference TRBV7-2 and TRBJ2-7 provide the parts outside the CDR3, is GAGVSQSPSNKVTEKGKDVELRCDPISGHTALYWYRQSLGQGLEFLIYFQGNSAPDKSGLPSDRFSAERTGGSVSTLTIQRTQQEDSAVYLCASSQSGLAAYEQYFGPGTRLTVT.

The chain is built from TRBV27 and TRBJ1-1; a possible D gene is TRBD1 (6 bases). Germline values: CDR1 MNHEY, CDR2 SMNVEV (reference sequence). Trimming left V 3 bases short and J 6 bases short, with 14 bases between. The CDR3 is 14 amino acids. CDR3 protein: CASSFAQTGPEAFF. As DNA, the CDR3 is TGTGCCAGCAGTTTCGCCCAAACAGGGCCTGAAGCTTTCTTT.

The J gene is TRBJ2-3, the V gene TRBV27, with TRBD2 as a possible D gene (6 bases). Trimming took off 7 bases at V and 8 bases at J, with 16 bases between the two ends. From germline, CDR1 is MNHEY and CDR2 SMNVEV (reference sequence). The CDR3 consists of 13 residues. As DNA, the CDR3 is TGTGCCAGCACCTTCGGGGGAGGCGGTACGCAGTATTTT. Its protein is CASTFGGGGTQYF.

V is TRBV7-9 and J is TRBJ2-3; TRBD2 matches 12 bases. CDR3 length: 18 residues. After removal of 2 bases from V and 6 bases from J, the junction contained 12 bases not matched to a gene. CDR1 SEHNR and CDR2 FQNEAQ come from the germline V gene (reference sequence). The CDR3: CASSLKPGLAGRGDTQYF. The DNA of the CDR3 is TGTGCCAGCAGCTTAAAACCGGGACTAGCGGGTCGGGGGGATACGCAGTATTTT.

The genes are TRBV6-4 and TRBJ2-2; tentatively, D is TRBD2 (5 bases). The germline V and J ends were trimmed by 2 bases and 4 bases, with 11 bases remaining between them. Germline CDR1 and CDR2: MRHNA and SNTAGT. CDR3 length equals 15 residues. The CDR3 loop reads CASSDRGEPTGELFF. CDR3 DNA sequence: TGTGCCAGCAGTGACCGTGGGGAGCCCACCGGGGAGCTGTTTTTT.

This clone was picked up one time. The chain employs TRBV15 and TRBJ1-1, with D possibly being TRBD1 (6 bases). The germline CDR1 and CDR2 sequences are LNHNV and YYDKDF (reference sequence). The CDR3 runs 16 residues. V was cut by 0 bases and J by 1 base, with 12 bases left in between. CDR3 DNA sequence: TGTGCCACCAGCAGAGACTTACACAGGGCGAACACTGAAGCTTTCTTT. Its translation: CATSRDLHRANTEAFF.

The chain has TRBV13 and TRBJ2-1; 9 bases are shared with TRBD2. The CDR3 contains 19 residues. Germline CDR1 PRHDT, CDR2 FYEKMQ (reference sequence). V trimming: 6 bases; J trimming: 3 bases; junction bases outside the gene matches: 18. CDR3 coding DNA: TGTGCCAGCAGTATACACCCAGAGGGGCGGGAGGGGAACTACAATGAGCAGTTCTTC. This encodes CASSIHPEGREGNYNEQFF. Full variable domain (missing parts from reference TRBV13 and TRBJ2-1): AAGVIQSPRHLIKEKRETATLKCYPIPRHDTVYWYQQGPGQDPQFLISFYEKMQSDKGSIPDRFSAQQFSDYHSELNMSSLELGDSALYFCASSIHPEGREGNYNEQFFGPGTRLTVL.

This rearrangement joins TRBV5-1 to TRBJ2-5; D possibly uses TRBD1 or TRBD2 (5 bases each). The CDR3 spans 17 residues. Germline CDR1 SGHRS, CDR2 YFSETQ. V shed 1 base and J shed 5 bases, with 21 bases lying between them. CDR3 sequence (DNA): TGCGCCAGCAGCTTGAGGGGCCGGGGTGCAGCAGGGGAGACCCAGTACTTC. Translating it yields CASSLRGRGAAGETQYF.

This clone was observed once. The J gene is TRBJ2-7, the V gene TRBV6-5, with 7 nucleotides matching TRBD2. Germline V lookup: CDR1 MNHEY, CDR2 SVGAGI. This CDR3 is built from 15 residues. With 6 bases clipped from V and 4 bases from J, the junction kept 12 bases outside the gene matches. The CDR3 reads CASRTGYAGVYEQYF. CDR3 sequence (DNA): TGTGCCAGCAGGACCGGTTACGCGGGAGTTTACGAGCAGTACTTC.

CDR3 amino acids: CASSQGQGRTDTQYF. The CDR3 coding sequence is TGCGCCAGCAGCCAAGGACAGGGAAGGACAGATACGCAGTATTTT. The rearrangement links TRBV4-1 to TRBJ2-3; 7 bases align to TRBD1. The V segment lost 1 base and the J segment 3 bases; nucleotides outside the gene matches: 4. Germline values: CDR1 MGHRA, CDR2 YSYEKL. The CDR3 is 15 residues long.

The chain carries TRBV4-1 and TRBJ1-1; TRBD1 is a possible D gene (5 bases). Germline-derived CDR1 and CDR2 are MGHRA and YSYEKL. This CDR3 comprises 14 residues. V dropped 1 base and J dropped 3 bases, with 9 bases sitting between them. Here the CDR3 reads CASSQGDGYTEAFF. CDR3 nucleotide sequence: TGCGCCAGCAGCCAAGGGGACGGTTACACTGAAGCTTTCTTT.

This chain uses TRBV5-8 with TRBJ2-1, with 13 bases lining up with TRBD2. The J segment lost 8 bases and the V segment lost 6 bases, leaving 8 bases of the junction unmatched. Germline assignment: CDR1 SGHTS and CDR2 YDEGEE. The CDR3 runs 15 residues. The CDR3 region has the DNA TGTGCCAGCACAATAGGACTAGCGGGAGAAGATGAGCAGTTCTTC. The encoded protein is CASTIGLAGEDEQFF.

Only one count was recorded for this clone. The J gene is TRBJ2-2, the V gene TRBV27; possible D gene TRBD2, 5 bases. The CDR3 spans 15 residues. The germline V gene encodes CDR1 MNHEY and CDR2 SMNVEV (reference sequence). The V and J ends lost 2 bases and 1 base respectively, with 8 bases between them. The CDR3 protein is CASSLTAGNTGELFF. The CDR3, as DNA: TGTGCCAGCAGTTTAACTGCGGGGAACACCGGGGAGCTGTTTTTT.

This chain uses TRBV4-3 with TRBJ2-7; D perhaps matches TRBD1 (6 bases). With 0 bases removed from V and 4 bases from J, the gap between germline ends came to 22 bases. Looked up from germline, CDR1 is LGHNA and CDR2 is YSLEER. This CDR3 spans 18 amino acids. CDR3 sequence: CASSQDGSRAGAYYEQYF. In nucleotides, the CDR3 is TGCGCCAGCAGCCAAGATGGATCTCGAGCAGGGGCTTATTACGAGCAGTACTTC.

The genes are TRBV28 and TRBJ1-5; a possible D gene is TRBD1 (5 bases). The CDR3 covers 18 residues. Per germline, CDR1 MDHEN and CDR2 SYDVKM. The V end was cut by 3 bases, the J end by 0 bases, with 18 bases between. The CDR3 protein is CASSFWGLDTNSNQPQHF. DNA for the CDR3: TGTGCCAGCAGTTTTTGGGGATTGGACACCAATAGCAATCAGCCCCAGCATTTT. The full variable domain, its missing parts supplied by reference TRBV28 and TRBJ1-5, is DVKVTQSSRYLVKRTGEKVFLECVQDMDHENMFWYRQDPGLGLRLIYFSYDVKMKEKGDIPEGYSVSREKKERFSLILESASTNQTSMYLCASSFWGLDTNSNQPQHFGDGTRLSIL.

The rearrangement joins TRBV7-8 to TRBJ2-1; 9 nucleotides align to TRBD2. V lost 5 bases and J lost 6; bases outside the gene matches: 11. The CDR3 has 16 residues. Germline CDR1 is SGHVS and CDR2 is FQNEAQ. Here the CDR3 reads CASSPSTSGEFNEQFF. The CDR3 DNA reads as TGTGCCAGCAGCCCATCGACTAGCGGAGAATTCAATGAGCAGTTCTTC.

The chain combines TRBV7-3 with TRBJ2-2; D may be TRBD1 or TRBD2 (5 bases each). The germline gives CDR1 SGHTA, CDR2 FQGTGA. Trimming stripped 1 base from V and 3 bases from J, with 12 bases between. The CDR3 is made up of 16 amino acids. The CDR3 reads CASSLSRVGDTGELFF. In DNA, the CDR3 is TGTGCCAGCAGCTTAAGCCGGGTGGGGGACACCGGGGAGCTGTTTTTT.

The rearrangement links TRBV5-3 to TRBJ2-1, with no clear D. Being an ORF, TRBV5-3 has a function that is uncertain. The V gene lost 5 bases and the J gene lost 0 bases, with 21 bases spanning the gap. This CDR3 contains 18 residues. The CDR3 sequence is CARRDPKEDQSSYNEQFF. As DNA, the CDR3 is TGTGCCAGAAGGGATCCCAAAGAAGACCAGAGCTCCTACAATGAGCAGTTCTTC.

This clone showed up just a few times. This same CDR3 is encoded by further DNA sequences in the sample. The genes are TRBV27 and TRBJ2-1; D ambiguous. The CDR3 extends over 16 amino acids. Trimming took off 2 bases at V and 0 bases at J, with 11 bases between the two ends. Germline assignment: CDR1 MNHEY and CDR2 SMNVEV (reference sequence). The CDR3 here is CASSLTRGSSYNEQFF. CDR3 bases: TGTGCCAGCAGTTTAACTCGAGGTAGCTCCTACAATGAGCAGTTCTTC.

The chain employs TRBV27 and TRBJ1-1; 7 positions agree with TRBD1. This CDR3 comprises 12 residues. The trim removed 7 bases at V and 4 bases at J, leaving 3 bases unmatched. CDR1 and CDR2 (germline): MNHEY, SMNVEV (reference sequence). In DNA form, the CDR3 reads TGTGCCAGCATCAGGGGGGGCACTGAAGCTTTCTTT. Translation: CASIRGGTEAFF.

The CDR3 DNA reads TGTGCCAGCAGCTTGGGACACCAATACAATGAGCAGTTCTTC. Its protein is CASSLGHQYNEQFF. V gene TRBV13 combines with J gene TRBJ2-1; tentative D call: TRBD1 (6 bases). The germline CDR1 and CDR2 sequences are PRHDT and FYEKMQ (reference sequence). The CDR3 contains 14 residues. The germline V and J ends were trimmed by 3 bases and 4 bases, with 10 bases remaining between them.

The chain carries TRBV19 and TRBJ2-7; 15 nucleotides agree with TRBD2. Germline assignment: CDR1 LNHDA and CDR2 SQIVND (reference sequence). There are 15 residues in the CDR3. With V trimmed by 6 bases and J by 3 bases, 3 bases remained unmatched. In nucleotides, the CDR3 is TGTGCCAGTAGCGGGACTAGCGGGAGGAACTACGAGCAGTACTTC. Its protein is CASSGTSGRNYEQYF.